This T cell receptor (beta chain) is drawn from a study of blood T cell repertoires in COVID-19. This clone showed up just once. Recruits, aged roughly 18 to 95 years, lived in around 24 US areas. V was pared by 6 bases and J by 0 bases, with 5 bases of the junction left unmatched. The length of the CDR3 is 16 residues. CDR1 is LNHDA and CDR2 is SQIVND in the germline V gene (reference sequence). Original handling: The authors estimated nucleated cell counts from reference gene primer amplification. Measured with immunoSEQ multiplex PCR; TCRdb has only the in-frame clones, and not every one. V and J calls and clone size are copied from that table; D and trimming were computed from the DNA. The sample lists about 250,000 clones, around 85% seen once, with 9.1% in the top ten.

V and J are TRBV19 and TRBJ2-2; the match to TRBD1 covers 9 bases. Source material: PBMCs or T cells enriched from blood (not recorded which). The TCR was taken from a woman in her 50s with acute COVID-19. This CDR3 reads CASSDRQGANTGELFF. For the CDR3, the DNA is TGTGCCAGTAGCGACCGACAGGGGGCGAACACCGGGGAGCTGTTTTTT.